This TCR beta chain was captured in a study of identical twins. Whole-study results and caveats: With abundant cord blood beta clonotypes, insertions were fewer; memory repertoires showed no such pattern.

CDR1 MNHEY and CDR2 SMNVEV come from the germline V gene (reference sequence). CDR3 length equals 14 residues. V was shortened by 8 bases and J by 5 bases, with 18 bases between the two germline ends. This clonotype was recorded only once. Its antigen remains unidentified. cDNA carried unique molecular identifiers, and a universal primer site was added by template switching. TCRdb passed the 5' RACE reads through MiXCR, listing each CDR3 protein once. The sample lists 450,000 or so distinct CDR3 sequences, less than 20% occurring once. Sequenced input: naive T cells sorted from blood. This clonotype was sampled from a man between 45 and 60 years old in good health. The chain carries TRBV27 and TRBJ1-2; a possible D gene is TRBD1 (5 bases). The CDR3 here is CASARTRPMYGYTF. The CDR3 DNA reads TGTGCCAGCGCAAGGACAAGGCCTATGTATGGCTACACCTTC.